The 10 T cell receptor beta chains given below trace back to one sample, sequenced in a study of T cell responses to AZD1222 COVID-19 vaccine. Clones were read by immunoSEQ multiplex PCR, and TCRdb kept only the in-frame ones, dropping some. The sample includes about 60,000 clones, 85% of them seen just once. The material was peripheral blood, obtained on day 0 of AZD1222 vaccination. These receptors all stem from an adult in good health.

The V call is TRBV7-3, the J call TRBJ1-6; D is perhaps TRBD1 (6 bases). Trimming stripped 5 bases from V and 7 bases from J, with 9 bases between. This CDR3 region has 13 residues. Germline CDR1 and CDR2: SGHTA and FQGTGA. The CDR3 nucleotides are TGTGCCAGCAGCATTCAGGGGAATTCACCCCTCCACTTT. Amino acid sequence: CASSIQGNSPLHF.

A note on this clone: The junction shows a germline mismatch at one end, possibly a read error. The chain uses TRBV18 and TRBJ2-2; D is ambiguous. Per germline, CDR1 KGHSH and CDR2 LQKENI. CDR3 size: 12 residues. This chain's CDR3 is CASSLYTGELFF. CDR3 coding DNA: TGTGCCAGCTCACTTTACACTGGGGAGCTGTTTTTT.

This clone appeared a few times. In nucleotides, the CDR3 is TGTGCCAGCAGACCCCCGGGACTGCAAGAGACCCAGTACTTC. It yields the protein CASRPPGLQETQYF. V usage is TRBV6-1 and J usage is TRBJ2-5; a possible D gene is TRBD2 (6 bases). The V and J ends lost 6 bases and 2 bases respectively, with 13 bases between them. This CDR3 has 14 amino acids. Germline lookup yields CDR1 MNHNS and CDR2 SASEGT.

The chain has TRBV7-8 and TRBJ1-5; D is possibly TRBD1 (5 bases). The germline gives CDR1 SGHVS, CDR2 FQNEAQ. This CDR3 has 17 residues. The germline V and J ends were trimmed by 5 bases and 4 bases, with 21 bases remaining between them. The CDR3 DNA reads as TGTGCCAGCAGCCAGAGGGGATCAGCCCGAACGAATCAGCCCCAGCATTTT. It codes for CASSQRGSARTNQPQHF.

Only one count was recorded for this clone. The V and J genes are TRBV6-5 and TRBJ2-2, with TRBD1 matching over 12 bases. The CDR3 extends over 15 amino acids. The germline V gene encodes CDR1 MNHEY and CDR2 SVGAGI. V lost 7 bases to trimming and J lost 6 bases; unmatched junction nucleotides: 6. This CDR3 is CASTQGTGGPGELFF. DNA for the CDR3: TGTGCCAGCACGCAAGGGACAGGGGGCCCCGGGGAGCTGTTTTTT.

Concerning this clone itself: Other nucleotide sequences from this sample produce the same CDR3. V gene TRBV5-1 combines with J gene TRBJ1-3, with D unresolved. Germline CDR1 is SGHRS and CDR2 is YFSETQ. The CDR3 covers 14 residues. V lost 4 bases, J lost 2 bases, and 10 bases lay in between. The CDR3 region is CASSGDRAGNTIYF. The CDR3 DNA reads TGCGCCAGCAGCGGCGATAGGGCTGGAAACACCATATATTTT.

The gene calls are TRBV19 and TRBJ2-3, with D possibly matching TRBD2 (5 bases). The CDR3 is made up of 17 amino acids. V lost 1 base and J 1 base, leaving 15 bases between the germline ends. CDR1 and CDR2 from the germline V gene are LNHDA and SQIVND (reference sequence). The CDR3 bases are TGTGCCAGTAGTATAGGACTAAGGCGGGTTGGCACAGATACGCAGTATTTT. This gives the protein CASSIGLRRVGTDTQYF.

V is TRBV3-1 (or the pseudogene TRBV3-2) and J is TRBJ2-3, with 10 nucleotides matching TRBD1. The ends lost 1 base at V and 8 bases at J; junction bases unmatched: 12. CDR3 size: 17 residues. CDR1 and CDR2 from the germline V gene are LGHDT and YNNKEL (reference sequence). CDR3 sequence reads: CASSQGPGQGQGSTQYF. For the CDR3, the DNA is TGTGCCAGCAGCCAAGGACCTGGACAGGGACAGGGGAGTACGCAGTATTTT.

This clone was recorded a few times. The chain is built from TRBV19 and TRBJ1-2, with 10 bases identical to TRBD1. J gave up 3 bases and V 10 bases, and 17 bases lay outside the gene matches. The V gene's germline CDR1 is LNHDA and CDR2 SQIVND (reference sequence). This CDR3 has 17 residues. As DNA, the CDR3 is TGTGCCATCCGAAAACCGGGACAGGGGCCTCGGGACTATGGCTACACCTTC. It specifies CAIRKPGQGPRDYGYTF.

The rearrangement links TRBV7-9 to TRBJ1-1; 7 bases map to TRBD1. The CDR3 runs 14 residues. Germline V CDR1 and CDR2: SEHNR, FQNEAQ (reference sequence). The V and J ends lost 5 bases and 1 base, in that order; junction bases with no gene match: 4. The CDR3 loop is CASSRQGGNTEAFF. As DNA, the CDR3 is TGTGCCAGCAGCCGACAGGGAGGGAACACTGAAGCTTTCTTT.